This T cell receptor beta chain was obtained from a study of control samples from healthy donors and cancer patients. Trimming removed 3 bases from V and 3 bases from J, with 15 bases in between. This CDR3 region has 15 residues. Germline CDR1 reads SGHNT; CDR2 reads YYREEE (reference sequence). Sequencing used immunoSEQ multiplex PCR; TCRdb keeps in-frame clones, though not all of them. The sample lists 130,000 or so clones; 80% to 95% were seen once. Sequencing was carried out using blood. This TCR was recovered from a man aged 40-55 years in good health. V gene TRBV5-4 combines with J gene TRBJ1-2; no definite D call. The CDR3 DNA sequence: TGTGCCAGCAGCTCCCCACAGAGGAGGGACTATGGCTACACCTTC. Its protein product is CASSSPQRRDYGYTF. Drawing the rest from reference TRBV5-4 and TRBJ1-2, the complete variable domain is ETGVTQSPTHLIKTRGQQVTLRCSSQSGHNTVSWYQQALGQGPQFIFQYYREEENGRGNFPPRFSGLQFPNYSSELNVNALELDDSALYLCASSSPQRRDYGYTFGSGTRLTVV.